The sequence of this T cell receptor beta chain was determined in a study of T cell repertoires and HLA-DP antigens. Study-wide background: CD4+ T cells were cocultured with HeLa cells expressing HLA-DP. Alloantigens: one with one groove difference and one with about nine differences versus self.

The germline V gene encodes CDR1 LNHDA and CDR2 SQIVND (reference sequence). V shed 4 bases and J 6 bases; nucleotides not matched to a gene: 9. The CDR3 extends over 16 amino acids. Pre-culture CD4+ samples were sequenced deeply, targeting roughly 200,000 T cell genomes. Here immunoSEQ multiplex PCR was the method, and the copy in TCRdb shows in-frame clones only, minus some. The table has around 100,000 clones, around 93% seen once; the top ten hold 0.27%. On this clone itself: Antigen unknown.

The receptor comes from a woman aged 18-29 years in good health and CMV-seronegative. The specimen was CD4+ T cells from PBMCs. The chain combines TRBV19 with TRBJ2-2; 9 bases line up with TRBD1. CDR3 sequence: CASSTPRDRASGELFF. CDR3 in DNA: TGTGCCAGTAGTACCCCTCGGGACAGGGCGTCCGGGGAGCTGTTTTTT. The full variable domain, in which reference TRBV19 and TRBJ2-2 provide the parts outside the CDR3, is DGGITQSPKYLFRKEGQNVTLSCEQNLNHDAMYWYRQDPGQGLRLIYYSQIVNDFQKGDIAEGYSVSREKKESFPLTVTSAQKNPTAFYLCASSTPRDRASGELFFGEGSRLTVL.